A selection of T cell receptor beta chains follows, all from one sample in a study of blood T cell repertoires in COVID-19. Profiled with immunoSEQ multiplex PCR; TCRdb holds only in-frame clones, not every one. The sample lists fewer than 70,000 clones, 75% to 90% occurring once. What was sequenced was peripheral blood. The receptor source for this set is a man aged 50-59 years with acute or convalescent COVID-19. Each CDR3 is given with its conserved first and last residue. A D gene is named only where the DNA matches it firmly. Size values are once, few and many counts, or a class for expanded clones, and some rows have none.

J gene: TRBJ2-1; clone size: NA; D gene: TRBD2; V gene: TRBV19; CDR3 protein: CASSIDSGLAGYNEQFF; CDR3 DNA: TGTGCCAGTAGTATAGACAGCGGACTAGCGGGTTACAATGAGCAGTTCTTC
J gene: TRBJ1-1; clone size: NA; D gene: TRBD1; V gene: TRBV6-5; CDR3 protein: CASSYGTGGQNTEAFF; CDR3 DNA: TGTGCCAGCAGTTACGGTACAGGGGGTCAGAACACTGAAGCTTTCTTT
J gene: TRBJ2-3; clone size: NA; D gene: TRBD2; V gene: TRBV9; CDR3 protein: CASSVGGGSPADTQYF; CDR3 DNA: TGTGCCAGCAGCGTAGGTGGCGGGAGCCCCGCAGATACGCAGTATTTT
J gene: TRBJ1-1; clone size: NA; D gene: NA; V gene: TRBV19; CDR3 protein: CASSGQMNTEAFF; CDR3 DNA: TGTGCCAGTAGTGGACAGATGAACACTGAAGCTTTCTTT
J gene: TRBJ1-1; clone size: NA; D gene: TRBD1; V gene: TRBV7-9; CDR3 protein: CASSLETGLAFF; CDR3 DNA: TGTGCCAGCAGCTTAGAGACAGGGTTAGCTTTCTTT
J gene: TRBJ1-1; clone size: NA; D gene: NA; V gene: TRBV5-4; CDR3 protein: CASSLGQASSSTEAFF; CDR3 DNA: TGTGCCAGCAGCTTGGGACAGGCATCTAGCAGCACTGAAGCTTTCTTT
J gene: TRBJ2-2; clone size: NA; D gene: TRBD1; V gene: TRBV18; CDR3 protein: CASSPPVGGKGTGELFF; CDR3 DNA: TGTGCCAGCTCACCACCGGTAGGGGGCAAAGGAACCGGGGAGCTGTTTTTT
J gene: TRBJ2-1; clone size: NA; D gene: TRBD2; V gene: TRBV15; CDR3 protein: CATSRESSGRGFNEQFF; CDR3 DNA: TGTGCCACCAGCAGAGAGAGTAGCGGGAGAGGTTTCAATGAGCAGTTCTTC
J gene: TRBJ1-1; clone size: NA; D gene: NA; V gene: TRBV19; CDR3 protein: CASSTQGVLNTEAFF; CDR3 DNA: TGTGCCAGTAGTACGCAAGGGGTTCTGAACACTGAAGCTTTCTTT
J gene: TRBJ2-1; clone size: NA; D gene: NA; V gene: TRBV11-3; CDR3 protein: CASSFSGSSYNEQFF; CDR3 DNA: TGTGCCAGCAGCTTTTCGGGAAGCTCCTACAATGAGCAGTTCTTC
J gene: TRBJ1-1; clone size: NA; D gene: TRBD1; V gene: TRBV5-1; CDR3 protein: CASSVQTGTNTEAFF; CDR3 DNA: TGCGCCAGCAGCGTTCAGACAGGGACGAACACTGAAGCTTTCTTT
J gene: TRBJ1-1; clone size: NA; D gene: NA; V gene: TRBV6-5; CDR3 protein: CASSLEGRGNTEAFF; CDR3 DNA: TGTGCCAGCAGCCTAGAGGGGAGGGGAAACACTGAAGCTTTCTTT
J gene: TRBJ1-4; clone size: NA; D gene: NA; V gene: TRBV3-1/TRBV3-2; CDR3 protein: CASSQALRVEKLFF; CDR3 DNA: TGTGCCAGCAGCCAAGCCCTGCGAGTTGAAAAACTGTTTTTT
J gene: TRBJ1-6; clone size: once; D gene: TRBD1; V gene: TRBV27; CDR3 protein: CASRDRVGPLHF; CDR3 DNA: TGTGCCAGTAGGGACAGAGTGGGCCCCCTCCACTTT
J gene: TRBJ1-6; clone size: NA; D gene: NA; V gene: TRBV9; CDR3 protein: CASSETEYNSPLHF; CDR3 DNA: TGTGCCAGCAGCGAGACGGAGTATAATTCACCCCTCCACTTT
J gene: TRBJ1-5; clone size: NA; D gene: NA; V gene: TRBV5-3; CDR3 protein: CARSLFFNSNQPQHF; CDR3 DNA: TGTGCCAGAAGCTTGTTTTTCAATAGCAATCAGCCCCAGCATTTT
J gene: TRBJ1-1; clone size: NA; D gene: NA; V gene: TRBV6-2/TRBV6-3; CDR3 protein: CASSFYPEGNTEAFF; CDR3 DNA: TGTGCCAGCAGTTTCTATCCTGAGGGGAACACTGAAGCTTTCTTT
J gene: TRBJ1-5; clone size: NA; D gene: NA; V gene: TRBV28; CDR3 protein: CASRQFNQPQHF; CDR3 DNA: TGTGCCAGCCGACAATTCAATCAGCCCCAGCATTTT
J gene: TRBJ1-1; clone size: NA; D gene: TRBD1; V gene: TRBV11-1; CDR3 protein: CASSLLQGSEAFF; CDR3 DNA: TGTGCCAGCAGCTTACTACAGGGGTCTGAAGCTTTCTTT
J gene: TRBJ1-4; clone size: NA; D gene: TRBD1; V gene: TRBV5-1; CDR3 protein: CASSTGQGTNEKLFF; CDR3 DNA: TGCGCCAGCAGCACGGGACAGGGAACTAATGAAAAACTGTTTTTT
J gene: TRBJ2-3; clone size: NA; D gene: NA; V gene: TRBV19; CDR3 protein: CASSIRGNTDTQYF; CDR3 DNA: TGTGCCAGTAGTATTAGGGGAAACACAGATACGCAGTATTTT
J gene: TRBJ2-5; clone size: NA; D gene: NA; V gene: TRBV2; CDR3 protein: CASSVQGVGETQYF; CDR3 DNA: TGTGCCAGCAGTGTACAGGGCGTGGGGGAGACCCAGTACTTC
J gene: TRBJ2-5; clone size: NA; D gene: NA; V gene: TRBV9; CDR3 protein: CASSVGQGGETQYF; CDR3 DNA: TGTGCCAGCAGCGTAGGACAGGGAGGAGAGACCCAGTACTTC
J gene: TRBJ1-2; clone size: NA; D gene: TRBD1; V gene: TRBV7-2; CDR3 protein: CASSPWTGNYGYTF; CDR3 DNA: TGTGCCAGCAGCCCCTGGACAGGGAACTATGGCTACACCTTC
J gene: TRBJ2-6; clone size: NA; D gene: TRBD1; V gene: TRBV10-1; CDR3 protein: CASTNRGPLYFSGANVLTF; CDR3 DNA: TGCGCCAGCACAAACAGGGGGCCCCTCTACTTCTCTGGGGCCAACGTCCTGACTTTC
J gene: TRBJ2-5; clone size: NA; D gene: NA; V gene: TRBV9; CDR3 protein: CASSVGQGQRETQYF; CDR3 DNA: TGTGCCAGCAGCGTAGGGCAGGGGCAAAGGGAGACCCAGTACTTC